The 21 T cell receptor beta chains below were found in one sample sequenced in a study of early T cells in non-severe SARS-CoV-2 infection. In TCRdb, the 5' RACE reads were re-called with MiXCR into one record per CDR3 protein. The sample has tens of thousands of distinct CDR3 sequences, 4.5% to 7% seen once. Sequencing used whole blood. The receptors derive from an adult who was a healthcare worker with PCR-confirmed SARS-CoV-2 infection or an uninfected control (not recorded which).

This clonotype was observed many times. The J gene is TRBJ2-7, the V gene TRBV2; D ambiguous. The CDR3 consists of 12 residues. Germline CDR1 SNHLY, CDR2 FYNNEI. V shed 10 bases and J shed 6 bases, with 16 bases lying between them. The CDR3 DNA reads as TGTGCCACCACCGGGCAGGTCGGCGAGCAGTACTTC. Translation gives CATTGQVGEQYF. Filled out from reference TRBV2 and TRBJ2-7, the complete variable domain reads EPEVTQTPSHQVTQMGQEVILRCVPISNHLYFYWYRQILGQKVEFLVSFYNNEISEKSEIFDDQFSVERPDGSNFTLKIRSTKLEDSAMYFCATTGQVGEQYFGPGTRLTVT.

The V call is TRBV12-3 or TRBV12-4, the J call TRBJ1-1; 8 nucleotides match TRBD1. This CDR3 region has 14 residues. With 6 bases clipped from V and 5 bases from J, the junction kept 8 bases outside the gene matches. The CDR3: CASRRDRGGTEAFF. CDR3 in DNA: TGTGCCAGCAGGAGAGACAGGGGAGGAACTGAAGCTTTCTTT.

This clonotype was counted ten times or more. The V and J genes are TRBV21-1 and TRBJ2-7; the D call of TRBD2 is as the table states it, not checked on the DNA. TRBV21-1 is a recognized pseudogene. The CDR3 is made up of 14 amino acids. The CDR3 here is CASNVRDGPYEQYF. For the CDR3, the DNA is TGTGCCAGCAATGTTCGGGACGGCCCCTACGAGCAGTACTTC.

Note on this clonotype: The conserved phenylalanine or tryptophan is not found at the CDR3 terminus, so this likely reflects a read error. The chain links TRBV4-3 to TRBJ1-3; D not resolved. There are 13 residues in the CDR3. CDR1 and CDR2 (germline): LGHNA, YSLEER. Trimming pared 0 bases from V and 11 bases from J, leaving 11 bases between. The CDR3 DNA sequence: TGCGCCAGCAGCCAAGAGCAGTGGTCCGCCATATATCTT. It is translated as CASSQEQWSAIYL.

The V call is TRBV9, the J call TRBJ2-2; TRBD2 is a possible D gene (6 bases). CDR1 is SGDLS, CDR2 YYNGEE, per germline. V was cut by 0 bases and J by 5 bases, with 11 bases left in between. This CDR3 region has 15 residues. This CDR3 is CASSVDWTMTGELFF. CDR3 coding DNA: TGTGCCAGCAGCGTAGATTGGACTATGACCGGGGAGCTGTTTTTT.

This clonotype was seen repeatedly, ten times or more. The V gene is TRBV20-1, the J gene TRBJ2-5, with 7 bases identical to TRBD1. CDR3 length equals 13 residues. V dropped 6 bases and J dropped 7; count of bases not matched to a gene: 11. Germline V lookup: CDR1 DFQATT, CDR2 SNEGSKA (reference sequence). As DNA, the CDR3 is TGCAGTGCCCGACCCACAGGGGACAGGACCCAGTACTTC. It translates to CSARPTGDRTQYF.

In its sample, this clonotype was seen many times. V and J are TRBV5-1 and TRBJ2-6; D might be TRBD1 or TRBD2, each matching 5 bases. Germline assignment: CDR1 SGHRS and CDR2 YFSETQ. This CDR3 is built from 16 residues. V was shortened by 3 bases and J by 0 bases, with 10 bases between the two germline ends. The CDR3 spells CASSSPGSSGANVLTF. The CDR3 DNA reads TGCGCCAGCAGCTCTCCAGGGAGCTCTGGGGCCAACGTCCTGACTTTC. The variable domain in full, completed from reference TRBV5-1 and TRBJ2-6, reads KAGVTQTPRYLIKTRGQQVTLSCSPISGHRSVSWYQQTPGQGLQFLFEYFSETQRNKGNFPGRFSGRQFSNSRSEMNVSTLELGDSALYLCASSSPGSSGANVLTFGAGSRLTVL.

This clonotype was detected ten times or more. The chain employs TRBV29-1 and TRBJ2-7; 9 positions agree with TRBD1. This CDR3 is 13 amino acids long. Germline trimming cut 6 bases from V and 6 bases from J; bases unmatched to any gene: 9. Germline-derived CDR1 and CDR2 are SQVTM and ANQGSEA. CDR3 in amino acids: CSVRDRAHSEQYF. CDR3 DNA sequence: TGCAGCGTCCGGGACAGGGCCCATTCCGAGCAGTACTTC.

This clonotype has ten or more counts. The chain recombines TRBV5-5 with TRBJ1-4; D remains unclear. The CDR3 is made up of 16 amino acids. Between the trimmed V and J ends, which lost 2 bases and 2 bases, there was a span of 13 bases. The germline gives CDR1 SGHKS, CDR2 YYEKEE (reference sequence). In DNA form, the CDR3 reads TGTGCCAGCAGCTTCTTGAGGGTGGCTACTAATGAAAAACTGTTTTTT. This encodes CASSFLRVATNEKLFF.

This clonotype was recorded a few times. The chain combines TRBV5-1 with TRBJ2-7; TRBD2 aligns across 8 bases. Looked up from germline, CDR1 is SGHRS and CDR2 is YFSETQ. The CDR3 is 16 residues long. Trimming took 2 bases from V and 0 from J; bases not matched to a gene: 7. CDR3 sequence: CASSLSSGGVSYEQYF. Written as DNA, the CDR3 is TGCGCCAGCAGCTTAAGTTCGGGAGGGGTCTCCTACGAGCAGTACTTC.

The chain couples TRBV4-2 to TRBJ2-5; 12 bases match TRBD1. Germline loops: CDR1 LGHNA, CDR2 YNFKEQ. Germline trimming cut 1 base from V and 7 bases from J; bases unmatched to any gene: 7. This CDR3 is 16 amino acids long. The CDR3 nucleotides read TGTGCCAGCAGCCAAGGCGTGGGGACAGGGGGCATGACCCAGTACTTC. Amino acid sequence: CASSQGVGTGGMTQYF.

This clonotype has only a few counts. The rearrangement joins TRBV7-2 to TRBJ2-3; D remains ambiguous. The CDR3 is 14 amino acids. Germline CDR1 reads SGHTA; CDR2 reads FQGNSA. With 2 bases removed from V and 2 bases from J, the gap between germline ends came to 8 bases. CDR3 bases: TGTGCCAGCAGCTTACAGCGCGCCACAGATACGCAGTATTTT. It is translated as CASSLQRATDTQYF.

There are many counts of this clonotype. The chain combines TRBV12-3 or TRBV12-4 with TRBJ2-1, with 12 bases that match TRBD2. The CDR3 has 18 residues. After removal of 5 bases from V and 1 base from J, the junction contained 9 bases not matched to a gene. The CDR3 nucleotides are TGTGCCAGCAGTACTCGGACTAGCGGGGCTTATTCCTACAATGAGCAGTTCTTC. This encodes CASSTRTSGAYSYNEQFF.

The CDR3 region is CASSLASGSGEVEQFF. The CDR3 coding sequence is TGCGCCAGCAGCTTGGCTAGCGGCTCCGGGGAGGTTGAGCAGTTCTTC. J is TRBJ2-1 and V is TRBV5-1; 7 positions agree with TRBD2. This CDR3 is 16 amino acids long. After removal of 0 bases from V and 9 bases from J, the junction contained 12 bases not matched to a gene. From germline, CDR1 is SGHRS and CDR2 YFSETQ.

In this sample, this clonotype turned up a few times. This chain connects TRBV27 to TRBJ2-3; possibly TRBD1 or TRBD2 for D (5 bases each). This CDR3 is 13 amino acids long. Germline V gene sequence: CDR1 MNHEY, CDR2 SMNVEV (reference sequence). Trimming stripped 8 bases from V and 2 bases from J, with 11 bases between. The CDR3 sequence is CASVGTATDTQYF. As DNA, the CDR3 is TGTGCCAGCGTTGGGACGGCCACAGATACGCAGTATTTT.

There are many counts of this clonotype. CDR3 region: CASSLGTPRTLHF. CDR3 coding DNA: TGTGCCAGCAGCTTGGGGACCCCGAGGACCCTCCACTTT. V gene TRBV5-4 combines with J gene TRBJ1-6, with D unresolved. Germline V CDR1 and CDR2: SGHNT, YYREEE (reference sequence). This CDR3 has 13 residues. Trimming shortened V by 0 bases and J by 14 bases, and 12 bases separated the two germline ends.

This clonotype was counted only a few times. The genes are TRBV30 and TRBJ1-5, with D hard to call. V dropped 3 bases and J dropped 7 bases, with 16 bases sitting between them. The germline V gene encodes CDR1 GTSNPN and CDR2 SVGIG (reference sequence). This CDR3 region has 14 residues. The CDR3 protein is CAWSANDRAQPQHF. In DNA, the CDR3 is TGTGCCTGGAGCGCGAATGACCGAGCACAGCCCCAGCATTTT.

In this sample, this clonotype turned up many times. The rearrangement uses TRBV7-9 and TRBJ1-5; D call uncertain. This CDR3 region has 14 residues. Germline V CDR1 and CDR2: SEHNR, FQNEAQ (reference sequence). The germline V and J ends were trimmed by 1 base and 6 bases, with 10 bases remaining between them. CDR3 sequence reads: CASSLGARGQPQHF. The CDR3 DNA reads TGTGCCAGCAGCTTAGGGGCACGGGGTCAGCCCCAGCATTTT.

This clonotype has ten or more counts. In DNA, the CDR3 is TGTGCCTGCCCGGGACAGGCATACTATGGCTACACCTTC. Residues: CACPGQAYYGYTF. The chain uses TRBV30 and TRBJ1-2, with 8 bases aligning to TRBD1. There are 13 residues in the CDR3. Germline V gene sequence: CDR1 GTSNPN, CDR2 SVGIG (reference sequence). With V trimmed by 6 bases and J by 3 bases, 6 bases remained unmatched.

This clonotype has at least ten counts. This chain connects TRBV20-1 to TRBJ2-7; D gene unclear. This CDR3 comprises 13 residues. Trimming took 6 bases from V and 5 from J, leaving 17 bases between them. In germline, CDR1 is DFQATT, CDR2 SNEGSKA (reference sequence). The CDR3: CSAAVPFTDEQYF. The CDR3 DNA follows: TGCAGTGCCGCAGTCCCTTTTACCGACGAGCAGTACTTC.

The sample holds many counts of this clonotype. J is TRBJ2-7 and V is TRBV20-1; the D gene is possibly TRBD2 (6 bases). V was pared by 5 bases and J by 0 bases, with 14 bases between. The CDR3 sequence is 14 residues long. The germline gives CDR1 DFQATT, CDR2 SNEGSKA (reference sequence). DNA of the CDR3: TGCAGTGCTCGCCCCCGGGACTCCTCCTACGAGCAGTACTTC. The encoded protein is CSARPRDSSYEQYF.